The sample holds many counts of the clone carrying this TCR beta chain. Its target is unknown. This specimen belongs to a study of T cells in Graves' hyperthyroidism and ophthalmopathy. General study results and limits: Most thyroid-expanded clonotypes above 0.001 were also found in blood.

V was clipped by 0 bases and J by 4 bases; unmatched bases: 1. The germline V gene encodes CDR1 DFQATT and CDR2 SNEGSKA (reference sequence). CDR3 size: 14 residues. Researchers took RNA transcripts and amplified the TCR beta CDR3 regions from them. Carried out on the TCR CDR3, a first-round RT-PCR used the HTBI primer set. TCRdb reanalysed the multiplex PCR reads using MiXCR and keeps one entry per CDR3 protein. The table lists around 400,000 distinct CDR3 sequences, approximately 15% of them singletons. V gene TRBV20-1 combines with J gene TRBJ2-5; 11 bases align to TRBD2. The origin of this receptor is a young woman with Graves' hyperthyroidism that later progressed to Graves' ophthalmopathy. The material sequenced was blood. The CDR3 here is CSARDGTSGETQYF. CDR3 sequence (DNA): TGCAGTGCTAGAGACGGGACTAGCGGAGAGACCCAGTACTTC.